These 31 T cell receptor beta chains originate from one sample sequenced in a study of T cells after yellow fever vaccination. TCRdb re-called the 5' RACE reads with MiXCR, one entry per CDR3 protein. The table shows 300,000 to 350,000 distinct CDR3 sequences, with 8.1% occurring only once. Sequencing was performed on PBMCs, taken around 45 days after the first yellow fever vaccination. Receptors originate from a man aged 18 to 29 who received the YFV17D yellow fever vaccine.

The sample holds a few counts of this clonotype. The V call is TRBV3-1, the J call TRBJ2-7; D unclear. V gave up 5 bases and J gave up 3 bases, with 11 bases separating them. The CDR3 contains 13 residues. CDR1 LGHDT and CDR2 YNNKEL come from the germline V gene (reference sequence). CDR3 sequence: CASSSRTVYEQYF. CDR3 DNA: TGTGCCAGCAGCTCGAGGACGGTCTACGAGCAGTACTTC.

This clonotype was picked up a small number of times. The rearrangement joins TRBV5-4 to TRBJ1-2; no clear D gene. The V end lost 1 base, the J end lost 4 bases, and 8 bases lay between the germline ends. CDR3 length: 13 residues. Germline V lookup: CDR1 SGHNT, CDR2 YYREEE (reference sequence). For the CDR3, the DNA is TGTGCCAGCAGCTTGACAGACCCCTATGGCTACACCTTC. This gives the protein CASSLTDPYGYTF.

This clonotype occurred a few times. This chain joins TRBV7-3 and TRBJ2-1; maybe TRBD2 (5 bases). With 4 bases removed from V and 4 bases from J, the gap between germline ends came to 14 bases. The CDR3 totals 15 residues. The V gene's germline CDR1 is SGHTA and CDR2 FQGTGA. The CDR3 DNA sequence: TGTGCCAGCAGCTCGGGGTCCGGGTTGTACAATGAGCAGTTCTTC. Its translation is CASSSGSGLYNEQFF.

This clonotype was seen only a few times. V and J are TRBV5-4 and TRBJ1-1, with a weak D call TRBD1 (5 bases). This CDR3 has 14 residues. Looked up from germline, CDR1 is SGHNT and CDR2 is YYREEE (reference sequence). Trimming took 4 bases from V and 1 from J, leaving 11 bases between them. The DNA for the CDR3 is TGTGCCAGCAGCCCGCGGGGCGGGAACACTGAAGCTTTCTTT. It yields the protein CASSPRGGNTEAFF.

Ten or more counts support this clonotype. J is TRBJ2-2 and V is TRBV19; tentative D call: TRBD1 (6 bases). The germline gives CDR1 LNHDA, CDR2 SQIVND (reference sequence). The CDR3 is made up of 13 amino acids. V gave up 6 bases and J gave up 5 bases, with 10 bases separating them. This chain's CDR3 is CASRSGATGELFF. CDR3 in DNA: TGTGCCAGTAGGTCAGGGGCGACCGGGGAGCTGTTTTTT.

This clonotype has just a few counts. J is TRBJ1-1 and V is TRBV20-1; D is undetermined. Germline loops: CDR1 DFQATT, CDR2 SNEGSKA (reference sequence). This CDR3 region has 12 residues. The V and J ends lost 0 bases and 4 bases respectively, with 6 bases between them. DNA for the CDR3: TGCAGTGCTAGAGAGGGAGGCACTGAAGCTTTCTTT. It encodes CSAREGGTEAFF.

This clonotype was counted only a few times. The gene calls are TRBV2 and TRBJ1-6; D gene unclear. Trimming pared 8 bases from V and 9 bases from J, leaving 14 bases between. CDR3 length: 13 residues. Germline-derived CDR1 and CDR2 are SNHLY and FYNNEI. The CDR3 DNA reads TGTGCCAGCGGCAAAGGTTCAGGTTCACCCCTCCACTTT. Amino acids: CASGKGSGSPLHF. Filled out from reference TRBV2 and TRBJ1-6, the complete variable domain reads EPEVTQTPSHQVTQMGQEVILRCVPISNHLYFYWYRQILGQKVEFLVSFYNNEISEKSEIFDDQFSVERPDGSNFTLKIRSTKLEDSAMYFCASGKGSGSPLHFGNGTRLTVT.

This clonotype turned up a few times. The rearrangement joins TRBV5-4 to TRBJ1-6; the match to TRBD1 covers 7 bases. V lost 0 bases and J lost 10; bases outside the gene matches: 10. Germline V CDR1 and CDR2: SGHNT, YYREEE (reference sequence). CDR3 size: 16 residues. The CDR3 DNA reads as TGTGCCAGCAGCTTGGACCCGGCAGGGGGTGGCTCACCCCTCCACTTT. Translation gives CASSLDPAGGGSPLHF. Combining the CDR3 with reference TRBV5-4 and TRBJ1-6 gives the whole variable domain ETGVTQSPTHLIKTRGQQVTLRCSSQSGHNTVSWYQQALGQGPQFIFQYYREEENGRGNFPPRFSGLQFPNYSSELNVNALELDDSALYLCASSLDPAGGGSPLHFGNGTRLTVT.

This clonotype was detected ten times or more. The rearrangement uses TRBV4-1 and TRBJ2-7; possible D gene TRBD1, 6 bases. The CDR3 is 16 residues long. Between the trimmed V and J ends, which lost 1 base and 3 bases, there was a span of 16 bases. CDR1 is MGHRA and CDR2 is YSYEKL in the germline V gene. In DNA form, the CDR3 reads TGCGCCAGCAGCCAAGCGGCACAGGGAACCTTCTACGAGCAGTACTTC. Its translation: CASSQAAQGTFYEQYF.

The J gene is TRBJ2-7, the V gene TRBV7-9; D is unresolved. V shed 5 bases and J shed 4 bases, with 12 bases lying between them. In germline, CDR1 is SEHNR, CDR2 FQNEAQ (reference sequence). The CDR3 totals 13 residues. The CDR3 DNA reads as TGTGCCAGCAGCCCCCGGGCCTCTTACGAGCAGTACGTC. It yields the protein CASSPRASYEQYV.

This clonotype was recorded a few times. This chain joins TRBV3-1 and TRBJ2-6, with 14 bases aligning to TRBD2. CDR1 and CDR2 from the germline V gene are LGHDT and YNNKEL (reference sequence). There are 17 residues in the CDR3. The junction had 2 bases not matched to a gene; V was cut back by 5 bases and J by 2 bases. The CDR3 is CASSKTSGGAGANVLTF. The CDR3 coding sequence is TGTGCCAGCAGCAAGACTAGCGGGGGGGCTGGGGCCAACGTCCTGACTTTC.

This clonotype was detected only a few times. The V call is TRBV11-1, the J call TRBJ2-5; a possible D gene is TRBD2 (6 bases). V lost 2 bases, J lost 0 bases, and 22 bases lay in between. In germline, CDR1 is SGHAT, CDR2 FQDESV (reference sequence). The CDR3 covers 19 residues. CDR3 residues: CASSLNRGTLRDYQETQYF. Written as DNA, the CDR3 is TGTGCCAGCAGCTTAAATAGGGGAACTCTTCGGGACTACCAAGAGACCCAGTACTTC.

This clonotype was seen ten or more times. This chain uses TRBV12-3 or TRBV12-4 with TRBJ1-2, with no clear D. V lost 1 base to trimming and J lost 4 bases, with 7 bases between them. CDR3 length equals 13 residues. The CDR3 DNA reads as TGTGCCAGCAGTTTAGTGGAAGGCTATGGCTACACCTTC. Its protein is CASSLVEGYGYTF.

This clonotype appeared many times. This rearrangement joins TRBV6-5 to TRBJ1-6; TRBD1 matches at 8 bases. The germline V gene has CDR1 MNHEY and CDR2 SVGAGI. After removal of 8 bases from V and 12 bases from J, the junction contained 15 bases not matched to a gene. The CDR3 sequence is 15 residues long. Here the CDR3 reads CASLTRQGSLGPLHF. The CDR3 DNA reads TGTGCCAGCCTGACGCGACAGGGGTCGTTAGGACCCCTCCACTTT.

This clonotype has only a few counts. The genes are TRBV7-2 and TRBJ1-6; no reliable D call. V was pared by 2 bases and J by 6 bases, with 8 bases between. This CDR3 region has 14 residues. Per the germline V gene, CDR1 is SGHTA and CDR2 is FQGNSA. The CDR3 sequence is CASSLPGFNSPLHF. In DNA, the CDR3 is TGTGCCAGCAGCTTACCGGGGTTTAATTCACCCCTCCACTTT.

This clonotype showed up many times. The rearrangement links TRBV25-1 to TRBJ1-3, with a weak D call TRBD1 (6 bases). This CDR3 has 20 residues. Germline V gene lookup returns CDR1 MGHDK and CDR2 SYGVNS. Trimming removed 0 bases from V and 0 bases from J, with 21 bases in between. The CDR3 coding sequence is TGTGCCAGCAGTGAATACGCACCCGGAGGGGACACGAGCTCTGGAAACACCATATATTTT. It encodes CASSEYAPGGDTSSGNTIYF.

V is TRBV7-2 and J is TRBJ1-1, with D hard to call. The CDR3 consists of 13 residues. V lost 2 bases, J lost 1 base, and 5 bases lay in between. In germline, CDR1 is SGHTA, CDR2 FQGNSA. CDR3 region: CASSLKRNTEAFF. The CDR3 coding sequence is TGTGCCAGCAGCTTAAAGAGGAACACTGAAGCTTTCTTT. The whole variable domain, filled in from reference TRBV7-2 and TRBJ1-1, reads GAGVSQSPSNKVTEKGKDVELRCDPISGHTALYWYRQSLGQGLEFLIYFQGNSAPDKSGLPSDRFSAERTGGSVSTLTIQRTQQEDSAVYLCASSLKRNTEAFFGQGTRLTVV.

The chain uses TRBV5-1 and TRBJ2-1, with D possibly being TRBD1 (5 bases). The CDR3 loop spans 14 amino acids. Germline V gene data show CDR1 as SGHRS and CDR2 as YFSETQ. V lost 1 base and J lost 5, with 10 bases in between. CDR3 loop: CASSLHRPNNEQFF. The DNA for the CDR3 is TGCGCCAGCAGCTTGCACAGGCCCAACAATGAGCAGTTCTTC.

CDR3 amino acids: CASSLPSAFSTDTQYF. DNA of the CDR3: TGTGCCAGCAGCCTCCCTTCCGCGTTTAGCACAGATACGCAGTATTTT. The chain joins TRBV5-6 to TRBJ2-3; D is unclear. CDR1 is SGHDT, CDR2 YYEEEE, per germline. The CDR3 covers 16 residues. Trimming removed 4 bases at V and 0 bases at J, with 15 bases between.

This clonotype was observed at least ten times. The chain joins TRBV5-1 to TRBJ1-1; no firm D call. V was pared by 2 bases and J by 0 bases, with 14 bases between. Germline CDR1 reads SGHRS; CDR2 reads YFSETQ. This CDR3 is built from 16 residues. The DNA of the CDR3 is TGCGCCAGCAGCTTCTGGACGGCAGGACTGAACACTGAAGCTTTCTTT. It is translated as CASSFWTAGLNTEAFF.

A word on this clonotype: This may be a read error, as it is one base from a much larger clone. The CDR3 bases are TGTTCCAGCAGTTTGCTGGGGACAGGGGCTTCACCCCTCCACTTT. Translating it yields CSSSLLGTGASPLHF. The gene calls are TRBV12-3 or TRBV12-4 and TRBJ1-6; the match to TRBD1 covers 10 bases. The CDR3 loop spans 15 amino acids.

Ten or more counts support this clonotype. The gene calls are TRBV5-6 and TRBJ2-5; maybe TRBD2 (6 bases). Trimming removed 7 bases at V and 5 bases at J, with 15 bases between. CDR3 length equals 13 residues. CDR1 is SGHDT, CDR2 YYEEEE, per germline. CDR3: CASGDGGRETQYF. The CDR3 nucleotides are TGTGCCAGCGGAGACGGGGGAAGGGAGACCCAGTACTTC.

This clonotype came up many times. The rearrangement joins TRBV5-4 to TRBJ2-1, with a possible D match to TRBD1 (5 bases). Germline CDR1 reads SGHNT; CDR2 reads YYREEE (reference sequence). The CDR3 runs to 16 residues. Trimming took off 4 bases at V and 2 bases at J, with 16 bases between the two ends. The CDR3 DNA is TGTGCCAGCAGCCTTGACGGACACGCAACCTACAATGAGCAGTTCTTC. Translating gives CASSLDGHATYNEQFF.

This clonotype occurred a few times. The chain links TRBV27 to TRBJ1-2; no reliable D call. The CDR3 loop spans 12 amino acids. The V gene lost 11 bases and the J gene lost 3 bases, with 13 bases spanning the gap. Germline V lookup: CDR1 MNHEY, CDR2 SMNVEV (reference sequence). In DNA, the CDR3 is TGTGCCTGTAGATGGCTCGACTATGGCTACACCTTC. Residues: CACRWLDYGYTF.

This clonotype was seen only a few times. The gene calls are TRBV15 and TRBJ2-1; 7 nucleotides agree with TRBD2. Looked up from germline, CDR1 is LNHNV and CDR2 is YYDKDF (reference sequence). The J segment lost 3 bases and the V segment lost 5 bases, leaving 7 bases of the junction unmatched. CDR3 length: 15 amino acids. CDR3 protein: CATSHNQRGYNEQFF. CDR3 in DNA: TGTGCCACCAGCCATAACCAGCGGGGCTACAATGAGCAGTTCTTC.

In its sample, this clonotype was seen a few times. The rearrangement uses TRBV7-2 and TRBJ2-2; D is uncertain. The CDR3 extends over 15 amino acids. The germline V and J ends were trimmed by 6 bases and 3 bases, with 14 bases remaining between them. From germline, CDR1 is SGHTA and CDR2 FQGNSA. CDR3 sequence reads: CASRPTFGHTGELFF. In DNA form, the CDR3 reads TGTGCCAGCAGGCCAACCTTTGGGCACACCGGGGAGCTGTTTTTT.

This clonotype was counted between two and nine times. The chain employs TRBV5-1 and TRBJ1-2; D gene ambiguous. Germline CDR1 and CDR2: SGHRS and YFSETQ. The CDR3 covers 12 residues. The V and J ends lost 2 bases and 8 bases respectively, with 10 bases between them. CDR3 nucleotides: TGCGCCAGCAGCTTAAGAGGCGACGGCTACACCTTC. Amino acids: CASSLRGDGYTF.

V gene TRBV29-1 combines with J gene TRBJ2-7, with unresolved D. The germline V and J ends were trimmed by 7 bases and 0 bases, with 7 bases remaining between them. Germline V gene lookup returns CDR1 SQVTM and CDR2 ANQGSEA. The CDR3 consists of 11 residues. CDR3 region: CSAQGSYEQYF. CDR3 DNA sequence: TGCAGCGCTCAAGGCTCCTACGAGCAGTACTTC.

This clonotype has only a few counts. This rearrangement joins TRBV7-2 to TRBJ2-1, with D possibly being TRBD1 or TRBD2 (5 bases each). The CDR3 length is 14 residues. The germline V gene has CDR1 SGHTA and CDR2 FQGNSA. The V and J ends lost 5 bases and 5 bases respectively, with 13 bases between them. The CDR3 DNA reads TGTGCCAGCAGCCGCCAGTGGGGGAACAATGAGCAGTTCTTC. Its protein product is CASSRQWGNNEQFF.

The gene calls are TRBV4-1 and TRBJ1-3; D is ambiguous. This CDR3 region has 14 residues. CDR1 is MGHRA and CDR2 is YSYEKL in the germline V gene. Deletions cut 2 bases from V and 5 bases from J, with 10 bases between. This CDR3 is CASSQPGRRNTIYF. CDR3 bases: TGCGCCAGCAGCCAACCGGGTCGCAGAAACACCATATATTTT.

V and J are TRBV5-4 and TRBJ2-3; the match to TRBD1 covers 11 bases. CDR1 and CDR2 (germline): SGHNT, YYREEE (reference sequence). V shed 4 bases and J 7 bases; nucleotides not matched to a gene: 11. The CDR3 totals 16 residues. CDR3 sequence (DNA): TGTGCCAGCAGCGCATCTAGGACAGGGGGCAGGAATACGCAGTATTTT. It encodes CASSASRTGGRNTQYF.